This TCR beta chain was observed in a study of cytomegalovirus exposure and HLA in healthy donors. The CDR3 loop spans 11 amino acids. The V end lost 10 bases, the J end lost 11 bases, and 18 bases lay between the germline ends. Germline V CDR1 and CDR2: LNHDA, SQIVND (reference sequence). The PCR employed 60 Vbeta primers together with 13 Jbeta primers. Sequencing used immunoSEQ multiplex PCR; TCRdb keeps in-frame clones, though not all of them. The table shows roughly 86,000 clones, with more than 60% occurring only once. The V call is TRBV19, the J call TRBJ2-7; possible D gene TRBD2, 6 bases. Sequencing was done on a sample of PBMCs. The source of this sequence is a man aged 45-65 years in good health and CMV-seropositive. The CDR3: CATRAGGAKYF. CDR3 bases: TGTGCCACAAGAGCCGGAGGGGCGAAGTACTTC.